The 30 T cell receptor beta chains in this list originate from one sample, sequenced in a study of Ad26.COV2.S vaccination and SARS-CoV-2 variants. As to treatment: 15 to 20 received Ad26.COV2.S at low or high dose, single or two shots; 5 received placebo; per-sample allocation not given. Sampling occurred on day 63 after the first vaccine or placebo injection. TCRdb's table, derived via immunoSEQ multiplex PCR, lists solely in-frame clones and lacks some. Among hundreds of thousands of clones listed, around 89% were seen once. This specimen consisted of peripheral blood, obtained in a trial of Ad26.COV2.S vaccine versus placebo. All receptors derive from a person between 18 and 59 years old who received the Ad26.COV2.S COVID-19 vaccine or a placebo.

V is TRBV3-1 (or the pseudogene TRBV3-2) and J is TRBJ2-7; D gene unclear. Looked up from germline, CDR1 is LGHDT and CDR2 is YNNKEL (reference sequence). Trimming left V 2 bases short and J 6 bases short, with 14 bases between. The CDR3 has 14 residues. CDR3: CASSQRLQLSEQYF. The CDR3 nucleotides are TGTGCCAGCAGCCAAAGACTCCAGCTATCCGAGCAGTACTTC.

The J gene is TRBJ1-4, the V gene TRBV7-9; 9 positions agree with TRBD1. The CDR3 covers 13 residues. Germline loops: CDR1 SEHNR, CDR2 FQNEAQ (reference sequence). The V gene end was trimmed by 7 bases and the J gene end by 6 bases; junction bases not matched to a gene: 3. The CDR3 nucleotides read TGTGCCAGCAAAAGGACAGGGGATGAAAAACTGTTTTTT. Translated: CASKRTGDEKLFF.

In this sample, this clone turned up a few times. In nucleotides, the CDR3 is TGTGCCAGCAGCCTAGCGGGAGGGGGGAATGAGCAGTTCTTC. Amino acid sequence: CASSLAGGGNEQFF. The V and J genes are TRBV3-1 (or the pseudogene TRBV3-2) and TRBJ2-1, with 11 bases fitting TRBD2. The CDR3 totals 14 residues. V lost 4 bases, J lost 7 bases, and 3 bases stayed unmatched. CDR1 is LGHDT, CDR2 YNNKEL, per germline (reference sequence).

This clone was observed once. The sample carries other DNA sequences with the same CDR3. This sequence joins TRBV5-1 and TRBJ1-1; D gene ambiguous. Germline V lookup: CDR1 SGHRS, CDR2 YFSETQ. The CDR3 runs 11 residues. Between the trimmed V and J ends, which lost 2 bases and 11 bases, there was a span of 10 bases. This CDR3 is CASSLEGEAFF. The CDR3 DNA reads TGCGCCAGCAGCTTAGAGGGTGAGGCTTTCTTT.

The rearrangement joins TRBV5-5 to TRBJ1-5; 9 nucleotides align to TRBD1. The germline V gene encodes CDR1 SGHKS and CDR2 YYEKEE (reference sequence). This CDR3 region has 14 residues. Trimming removed 4 bases from V and 9 bases from J; junction bases left unmatched: 8. CDR3 sequence (DNA): TGTGCCAGCAGCCCCGAAGGGACAGGGTGGCCCCAGCATTTT. This gives the protein CASSPEGTGWPQHF.

This chain links TRBV7-9 with TRBJ2-5, with 7 positions matching TRBD1. Germline V lookup: CDR1 SEHNR, CDR2 FQNEAQ (reference sequence). V dropped 5 bases and J dropped 7; count of bases not matched to a gene: 16. The CDR3 spans 16 residues. This chain's CDR3 is CASSLRQGGPDGTQYF. The CDR3 region has the DNA TGTGCCAGCAGCCTGAGGCAAGGGGGCCCGGATGGGACCCAGTACTTC.

With respect to this clone: Germline is not matched at one junction end, which may reflect a read error. The CDR3 is CASSLDSSSSYNSPLHF. In DNA, the CDR3 is TGTGCCAGTAGTTTAGACAGTTCCAGCTCCTATAATTCACCCCTCCACTTT. The V and J genes are TRBV19 and TRBJ1-6, with D possibly matching TRBD1 (5 bases). The CDR3 length is 17 residues. Germline CDR1 and CDR2: LNHDA and SQIVND (reference sequence).

Only a few counts were recorded for this clone. The chain links TRBV2 to TRBJ2-7; D is possibly TRBD1 or TRBD2 (7 bases each). Between the trimmed V and J ends, which lost 8 bases and 4 bases, there was a span of 15 bases. This CDR3 has 13 residues. Germline CDR1 and CDR2: SNHLY and FYNNEI. CDR3 DNA: TGTGCCAGCGGGGAGGGGGCGATATACGAGCAGTACTTC. It translates to CASGEGAIYEQYF.

CDR3 nucleotide sequence: TGTGCCAGCTCACCAGGGACTAGCGCCCCCGGGGAGACCCAGTACTTC. This sequence encodes CASSPGTSAPGETQYF. The chain combines TRBV18 with TRBJ2-5; TRBD2 agrees at 10 bases. The CDR3 totals 16 residues. The germline gives CDR1 KGHSH, CDR2 LQKENI. Trimming cost V 2 bases and J 5 bases; bases outside gene matches: 8.

V usage is TRBV3-1 (or the pseudogene TRBV3-2) and J usage is TRBJ2-1, with 8 bases identical to TRBD1. Germline V CDR1 and CDR2: LGHDT, YNNKEL (reference sequence). This CDR3 has 15 residues. V trimming: 5 bases; J trimming: 6 bases; junction bases outside the gene matches: 9. The CDR3 spells CASSNSGTGINEQFF. The CDR3 DNA reads as TGTGCCAGCAGCAACTCCGGGACAGGCATCAATGAGCAGTTCTTC.

V and J are TRBV27 and TRBJ2-7; 10 nucleotides agree with TRBD1. CDR1 is MNHEY, CDR2 SMNVEV, per germline (reference sequence). The CDR3 is 14 amino acids. V was pared by 8 bases and J by 7 bases, with 11 bases of the junction left unmatched. CDR3 sequence (DNA): TGTGCCAGCTTCAAGACAGGGGGCGGCAAGGAGCAGTACTTC. Translated, it gives CASFKTGGGKEQYF.

This chain joins TRBV6-2 or TRBV6-3 and TRBJ2-2; D remains unclear. Germline V gives CDR1 MNHEY, CDR2 SVGEGT. V shed 5 bases and J shed 1 base, with 11 bases lying between them. The length of the CDR3 is 15 residues. The chain's CDR3 is CASSPYDKNTGELFF. Here the CDR3 DNA reads TGTGCCAGCAGTCCCTACGATAAGAACACCGGGGAGCTGTTTTTT.

This clone was counted once. The rearrangement uses TRBV4-1 and TRBJ1-5; D gene unclear. The CDR3 contains 14 residues. Trimming removed 5 bases from V and 5 bases from J, with 13 bases in between. Germline CDR1 reads MGHRA; CDR2 reads YSYEKL. The CDR3 region has the DNA TGCGCCAGCAGCGAGCGAGGTCCCTATCAGCCCCAGCATTTT. Its translation: CASSERGPYQPQHF.

V is TRBV6-5 and J is TRBJ1-2, with D possibly TRBD1 on 5 matching bases. The CDR3 has 15 residues. CDR1 is MNHEY, CDR2 SVGAGI, per germline. V was trimmed by 4 bases and J by 2 bases, leaving 14 bases between them. CDR3 DNA sequence: TGTGCCAGCAGTTCCCCCCAGACAGCGAACTATGGCTACACCTTC. Protein: CASSSPQTANYGYTF.

The chain links TRBV21-1 to TRBJ1-2. TRBV21-1 is designated a pseudogene. This CDR3 is 14 amino acids long. In DNA, the CDR3 is TGTGCCACCGGACACCGGGACGGATTCTATGGCTACACCTTC. Encoded protein: CATGHRDGFYGYTF.

The chain couples TRBV28 to TRBJ1-2; 8 bases are a match to TRBD1. J was trimmed by 8 bases and V by 3 bases; bases with no gene match: 14. The CDR3 is 16 amino acids. Germline V gene lookup returns CDR1 MDHEN and CDR2 SYDVKM. The CDR3 DNA reads TGTGCCAGCAGTTTGTCAGGGGACAGGACCATTAGAGGCTACACCTTC. Protein product: CASSLSGDRTIRGYTF.

V gene TRBV5-4 combines with J gene TRBJ2-1, with TRBD2 matching 12 bases. The length of the CDR3 is 18 residues. The germline V gene encodes CDR1 SGHNT and CDR2 YYREEE (reference sequence). V lost 6 bases and J lost 7; bases outside the gene matches: 17. The chain's CDR3 is CASTPSASGGARKNEQFF. The CDR3 DNA reads as TGTGCCAGCACCCCTTCGGCTAGCGGGGGGGCCAGGAAGAATGAGCAGTTCTTC.

V is TRBV18 and J is TRBJ2-7, with D hard to call. Germline values: CDR1 KGHSH, CDR2 LQKENI. The CDR3 is 12 residues long. V dropped 3 bases and J dropped 3 bases, with 6 bases sitting between them. The CDR3 bases are TGTGCCAGCTCACCCAACAACTACGAGCAGTACTTC. It translates to CASSPNNYEQYF.

This clone has only one observation. The CDR3 DNA is TGTGCCAGCAGCCCGGTACCGGGGGGTAGCGGGAACTACGAGCAGTACTTC. As protein: CASSPVPGGSGNYEQYF. The rearrangement uses TRBV3-1 (or the pseudogene TRBV3-2) and TRBJ2-7, with 8 nucleotides matching TRBD2. Germline V CDR1 and CDR2: LGHDT, YNNKEL (reference sequence). This CDR3 has 17 residues. Trimming at V came to 4 bases and at J to 3 bases, leaving 14 bases not matched to a gene.

The gene calls are TRBV12-3 or TRBV12-4 and TRBJ2-7; D not certain. V gave up 0 bases and J gave up 2 bases, with 2 bases separating them. The CDR3 consists of 12 residues. The CDR3 DNA reads TGTGCCAGCAGTTTAGCGACCTACGAGCAGTACTTC. Protein: CASSLATYEQYF.

The chain joins TRBV5-6 to TRBJ1-1, with 9 bases that match TRBD1. CDR1 SGHDT and CDR2 YYEEEE come from the germline V gene. This CDR3 region has 15 residues. J was trimmed by 5 bases and V by 4 bases; bases with no gene match: 9. The CDR3 protein is CASSPLWTGDTEAFF. CDR3 coding DNA: TGTGCCAGCAGCCCGCTGTGGACAGGGGATACTGAAGCTTTCTTT.

This rearrangement joins TRBV11-2 to TRBJ2-2; D perhaps matches TRBD1 (6 bases). This CDR3 region has 19 residues. V lost 2 bases to trimming and J lost 0 bases, with 19 bases between them. Germline assignment: CDR1 SGHAT and CDR2 FQNNGV. Written as DNA, the CDR3 is TGTGCCAGCAGCTTAAGAGGGTACCGGACAGACACGAACACCGGGGAGCTGTTTTTT. This codes for CASSLRGYRTDTNTGELFF.

This clone showed up just a few times. Written as DNA, the CDR3 is TGCGCCAGCAGCCAAGATCTTGGGACAGGCGACAATCAGCCCCAGCATTTT. It translates to CASSQDLGTGDNQPQHF. This chain links TRBV4-1 with TRBJ1-5; 8 positions agree with TRBD1. The CDR3 loop spans 17 amino acids. Per the germline V gene, CDR1 is MGHRA and CDR2 is YSYEKL. Trimming removed 0 bases from V and 3 bases from J; junction bases left unmatched: 7.

V usage is TRBV3-1 (or the pseudogene TRBV3-2) and J usage is TRBJ2-2; TRBD2 aligns across 11 bases. J lost 5 bases, V lost 4 bases, and 3 bases had no gene match. Germline assignment: CDR1 LGHDT and CDR2 YNNKEL (reference sequence). This CDR3 contains 15 residues. The CDR3, as DNA: TGTGCCAGCAGCCCCGCTAGCGGGAGGACCGGGGAGCTGTTTTTT. Amino acid sequence: CASSPASGRTGELFF.

In this sample, this clone turned up once. The chain employs TRBV30 and TRBJ2-7, with no clear D. The germline gives CDR1 GTSNPN, CDR2 SVGIG (reference sequence). Trimming pared 3 bases from V and 0 bases from J, leaving 12 bases between. CDR3 length equals 14 residues. The CDR3 sequence is CAWRADRVSYEQYF. As DNA, the CDR3 is TGTGCCTGGAGGGCCGATAGGGTCTCCTACGAGCAGTACTTC.

Only one count was recorded for this clone. The rearrangement links TRBV29-1 to TRBJ1-2; D gene uncertain. In germline, CDR1 is SQVTM, CDR2 ANQGSEA. V was clipped by 2 bases and J by 2 bases, with 12 bases between them. This CDR3 is built from 14 residues. Here the CDR3 DNA reads TGCAGCGTTGAACTGTTGCGGAGAAACTATGGCTACACCTTC. This translates into CSVELLRRNYGYTF.

V is TRBV6-4 and J is TRBJ2-7; no reliable D call. Germline V gene lookup returns CDR1 MRHNA and CDR2 SNTAGT. There are 10 residues in the CDR3. V lost 9 bases, J lost 7 bases, and 10 bases lay in between. The CDR3 region has the DNA TGTGCCAGGGCTTTTTTGGAGCAGTACTTC. Translating gives CARAFLEQYF.

The chain employs TRBV11-2 and TRBJ2-1; TRBD2 aligns across 10 bases. The CDR3 is 15 amino acids. With V trimmed by 5 bases and J by 12 bases, 13 bases remained unmatched. Germline assignment: CDR1 SGHAT and CDR2 FQNNGV. CDR3 loop: CASSPGTSDPGGQFF. In nucleotides, the CDR3 is TGTGCCAGCAGCCCCGGGACTAGCGACCCAGGTGGGCAGTTCTTC.

The V and J genes are TRBV11-2 and TRBJ2-1, with TRBD2 identical over 10 bases. The J segment lost 5 bases and the V segment lost 5 bases, leaving 9 bases of the junction unmatched. Germline CDR1 and CDR2: SGHAT and FQNNGV. This CDR3 is 16 amino acids long. This CDR3 reads CASSKWTSGGDNEQFF. In DNA, the CDR3 is TGTGCCAGCAGCAAATGGACTAGCGGAGGGGACAATGAGCAGTTCTTC.

A remark on this clone: Other nucleotide sequences in the sample specify the same CDR3. The chain has TRBV18 and TRBJ2-7; 10 nucleotides match TRBD2. The CDR3 totals 14 residues. The germline CDR1 and CDR2 sequences are KGHSH and LQKENI. Trimming cost V 3 bases and J 4 bases; bases outside gene matches: 3. The CDR3: CASSPGLADYEQYF. The CDR3 nucleotides read TGTGCCAGCTCACCCGGACTAGCGGATTACGAGCAGTACTTC.